Listed below are T cell receptor beta chains from one sample, sequenced in a study of cytomegalovirus exposure and HLA in healthy donors. Some clones are missing from TCRdb's copy, which holds only in-frame ones; the method was immunoSEQ multiplex PCR. The sample contains 99,000 or so clones, roughly 85% of which appear only once. The specimen was PBMCs. These receptors all come from a man between 60 and 70 years old in good health and CMV-seropositive. Both conserved end residues are trimmed from each CDR3.

v_call	j_call	cdr3_length	cdr3_aa
TRBV4-1	TRBJ2-3	15	ASSQDLRGVSADTQY
TRBV6-1	TRBJ2-7	13	ASSARTGDPYEQY
TRBV6-5	TRBJ1-5	11	ASSYSGGPPQH
TRBV19	TRBJ2-7	11	ASSIQHLYEQY
TRBV5-1	TRBJ2-3	15	ASSSGLAGDIGGTQY
TRBV7-9	TRBJ2-2	12	ASSVQRGTGELF
TRBV6-5	TRBJ2-7	12	ASSYSRSHGGQY
TRBV7-6	TRBJ2-7	12	ASSRVRQAYEQY
TRBV6-5	TRBJ1-1	12	ASSYSTRGSGAF
TRBV5-3	TRBJ2-7	12	ARSLAGQNYEQY
TRBV6-1	TRBJ1-5	11	ASSEALRGGQH
TRBV9	TRBJ2-3	15	ASSVDPSGGVTDTQY
TRBV7-9	TRBJ1-4	13	ASSFRHPVGEKLF
TRBV11-2	TRBJ2-7	13	ASSRILGQPYEQY
TRBV7-7	TRBJ2-7	11	ASSLGTAYEQY
TRBV11-2	TRBJ1-1	9	ASSFSTEAF
TRBV2	TRBJ2-1	13	ASSGSGGTYNEQF
TRBV28	TRBJ1-5	13	ASISLRDRNQPQH
TRBV2	TRBJ2-5	10	ASSDLLETQY
TRBV18	TRBJ2-5	11	ASSLTVRETQY
TRBV14	TRBJ1-1	12	ASSHRGTNTEAF